The clone carrying this T cell receptor beta chain was seen only a few times. Genes and germline are mouse. The CDR3 end lies 4 residues beyond the end of the read and is filled in from the germline J gene. The data derive from a study of CD8+ T cells in alopecia areata. Cutaneous lymph nodes were pooled and cells sorted by CD4, CD8alpha, NKG2D, NKG2ACE and more. The CDR3 is 15 residues long. Germline V gene sequence: CDR1 LGHNA, CDR2 YSYQKL. After removal of 1 base from V and 4 bases from J, the junction contained 2 bases not matched to a gene. The authors extracted RNA and reverse transcribed it into cDNA as the sequencing template. The method was immunoSEQ multiplex PCR; TCRdb's version includes in-frame clones alone and lacks a portion of them. This sample comprises about 270,000 clones, none seen once only.

This rearrangement joins TRBV2 to TRBJ2-2; 8 nucleotides line up with TRBD1. This clonotype was sampled from a C3H/HeJ mouse with alopecia areata. For this mouse line, the MHC haplotype is H2-k. Sequenced sample: CD4+ T cells sorted from a lymph node. CDR3 bases read: TGTGCCAGCAGCCAAGGCGGGACAGGCACCGGG. Its translation: CASSQGGTGTG. The whole CDR3 protein is CASSQGGTGTGQLYF.